Below are 27 T cell receptor beta chains sequenced from a single sample in a study of early T cells in non-severe SARS-CoV-2 infection. TCRdb analysed the 5' RACE reads with MiXCR anew, one entry per CDR3 protein. The sample consists of roughly 120,000 distinct CDR3 sequences, approximately 15% of them appearing once. The source material was whole blood. The source is an adult who was a healthcare worker with PCR-confirmed SARS-CoV-2 infection or an uninfected control (not recorded which).

The table lists this clonotype with a few counts. This rearrangement joins TRBV18 to TRBJ1-2, with 10 bases lining up with TRBD1. The CDR3 runs to 18 residues. V lost 3 bases to trimming and J lost 8 bases; unmatched junction nucleotides: 18. In germline, CDR1 is KGHSH, CDR2 LQKENI. The CDR3 DNA follows: TGTGCCAGCTCACCTTCCAACGCCGGGACAGGGGCATTCCAAGGCTACACCTTC. It yields the protein CASSPSNAGTGAFQGYTF.

The chain employs TRBV12-3 or TRBV12-4 and TRBJ1-6, with D unclear. With 1 base removed from V and 10 bases from J, the gap between germline ends came to 11 bases. The CDR3 consists of 14 residues. As DNA, the CDR3 is TGTGCCAGCAGTTTAGGTGTCAGGTCCTCACCCCTCCACTTT. This translates into CASSLGVRSSPLHF.

This clonotype was detected only a few times. The rearrangement joins TRBV20-1 to TRBJ2-7; the D is unclear. Trimming removed 2 bases at V and 3 bases at J, with 8 bases between. CDR3 size: 12 residues. Germline lookup yields CDR1 DFQATT and CDR2 SNEGSKA (reference sequence). The CDR3 DNA reads as TGCAGTGCTAGAACTGTAAACTACGAGCAGTACTTC. This sequence encodes CSARTVNYEQYF.

This clonotype was detected a few times. The chain is built from TRBV10-3 and TRBJ1-1; D possibly corresponds to TRBD1 (5 bases). This CDR3 contains 15 residues. Trimming took 4 bases from V and 3 from J, leaving 15 bases between them. Germline V gene sequence: CDR1 ENHRY, CDR2 SYGVKD. CDR3 coding DNA: TGTGCCATCAGTGTGTGGGGGGGTAAAGACACTGAAGCTTTCTTT. This translates into CAISVWGGKDTEAFF.

A few counts support this clonotype. V is TRBV6-6 and J is TRBJ2-1, with D unclear. The CDR3 totals 14 residues. CDR1 and CDR2 from the germline V gene are MNHNY and SVGAGI (reference sequence). The ends were cut back, 6 bases at V and 6 bases at J, with 15 bases in the middle. The CDR3 nucleotides read TGTGCCAGCAGCCCAAGCCAACTCCCCAATGAGCAGTTCTTC. Its protein is CASSPSQLPNEQFF.

This clonotype occurred a few times. The chain joins TRBV12-3 or TRBV12-4 to TRBJ2-1; D is unclear. The CDR3 has 15 amino acids. Trimming removed 1 base at V and 0 bases at J, with 7 bases between. CDR3 region: CASSLGGFSYNEQFF. DNA for the CDR3: TGTGCCAGCAGTTTAGGTGGGTTCTCCTACAATGAGCAGTTCTTC.

In this sample, this clonotype turned up a few times. The genes are TRBV5-1 and TRBJ2-7; no clear D gene. CDR1 and CDR2 from the germline V gene are SGHRS and YFSETQ. The CDR3 totals 13 residues. The V and J ends lost 3 bases and 2 bases respectively, with 9 bases between them. CDR3 DNA: TGCGCCAGCAGCTGGTCCAGGACCTACGAGCAGTACTTC. As protein: CASSWSRTYEQYF.

The J gene is TRBJ2-3, the V gene TRBV7-2, with D possibly called TRBD1 or TRBD2 (5 bases each). V lost 0 bases to trimming and J lost 1 base, with 17 bases between them. The CDR3 runs 18 residues. Germline CDR1 reads SGHTA; CDR2 reads FQGNSA. CDR3 coding DNA: TGTGCCAGCAGCTTAGCAGTTAGCTCCGTGGGGGGCACAGATACGCAGTATTTT. Protein: CASSLAVSSVGGTDTQYF. Combining the CDR3 with reference TRBV7-2 and TRBJ2-3 gives the whole variable domain GAGVSQSPSNKVTEKGKDVELRCDPISGHTALYWYRQSLGQGLEFLIYFQGNSAPDKSGLPSDRFSAERTGGSVSTLTIQRTQQEDSAVYLCASSLAVSSVGGTDTQYFGPGTRLTVL.

This clonotype was picked up a small number of times. The J gene is TRBJ1-1, the V gene TRBV7-9; a possible D gene is TRBD1 (6 bases). CDR1 is SEHNR, CDR2 FQNEAQ, per germline (reference sequence). CDR3 size: 13 residues. V was pared by 5 bases and J by 6 bases, with 13 bases between. The CDR3 nucleotides are TGTGCCAGCAGCATCAGGGGAAGAGCTGAAGCTTTCTTT. This encodes CASSIRGRAEAFF.

The rearrangement links TRBV29-1 to TRBJ2-5; D unclear. Trimming removed 5 bases at V and 4 bases at J, with 8 bases between. Germline assignment: CDR1 SQVTM and CDR2 ANQGSEA. The CDR3 contains 11 residues. CDR3 sequence reads: CSVRRLETQYF. DNA for the CDR3: TGCAGCGTTAGGCGGCTAGAGACCCAGTACTTC.

The rearrangement links TRBV5-6 to TRBJ1-1; unclear D gene. V was trimmed by 7 bases and J by 1 base, leaving 11 bases between them. Germline CDR1 and CDR2: SGHDT and YYEEEE. The CDR3 extends over 13 amino acids. The CDR3 is CASPLVENTEAFF. The CDR3 DNA is TGTGCCAGCCCTTTGGTGGAGAACACTGAAGCTTTCTTT.

The chain couples TRBV7-3 to TRBJ2-7; D is tentatively TRBD1 or TRBD2 (5 bases each). Germline V gives CDR1 SGHTA, CDR2 FQGTGA. V was clipped by 5 bases and J by 3 bases, with 11 bases between them. The CDR3 covers 13 residues. CDR3 loop: CASSPNGGYEQYF. DNA of the CDR3: TGTGCCAGCAGCCCCAATGGGGGCTACGAGCAGTACTTC.

This clonotype has a handful of counts. V gene TRBV6-1 combines with J gene TRBJ1-6; D is uncertain. Per the germline V gene, CDR1 is MNHNS and CDR2 is SASEGT. V lost 5 bases, J lost 6 bases, and 11 bases lay in between. This CDR3 has 14 amino acids. CDR3 bases: TGTGCCAGCAGTCAGACAACACCTAATTCACCCCTCCACTTT. It yields the protein CASSQTTPNSPLHF.

This clonotype was recorded at least ten times. The chain couples TRBV6-5 to TRBJ1-1; D ambiguous. The CDR3 extends over 12 amino acids. CDR1 MNHEY and CDR2 SVGAGI come from the germline V gene. With 6 bases removed from V and 1 base from J, the gap between germline ends came to 6 bases. CDR3 DNA sequence: TGTGCCAGCAGCCCGGGGAACACTGAAGCTTTCTTT. Translation gives CASSPGNTEAFF.

A few counts support this clonotype. V usage is TRBV20-1 and J usage is TRBJ2-3; D is perhaps TRBD2 (7 bases). From germline, CDR1 is DFQATT and CDR2 SNEGSKA (reference sequence). V was shortened by 3 bases and J by 2 bases, with 15 bases between the two germline ends. This CDR3 is 15 amino acids long. This chain's CDR3 is CSASRLRGPTDTQYF. Written as DNA, the CDR3 is TGCAGTGCTAGTCGACTGCGGGGGCCCACAGATACGCAGTATTTT.

This clonotype was seen only a few times. The chain is built from TRBV7-2 and TRBJ2-1, with D possibly being TRBD1 or TRBD2 (6 bases each). There are 14 residues in the CDR3. Germline-derived CDR1 and CDR2 are SGHTA and FQGNSA. Trimming cost V 5 bases and J 4 bases, with 12 bases left between them. Written as DNA, the CDR3 is TGTGCCAGCAGCAGAGGGGGGACTTACAATGAGCAGTTCTTC. Amino acid sequence: CASSRGGTYNEQFF.

This clonotype was counted ten times or more. This sequence joins TRBV13 and TRBJ2-3; D gene ambiguous. Germline V gene sequence: CDR1 PRHDT, CDR2 FYEKMQ (reference sequence). CDR3 length: 13 residues. The V gene lost 9 bases and the J gene lost 2 bases, with 12 bases spanning the gap. In nucleotides, the CDR3 is TGTGCCAGTGGACGGGTTCTCACAGATACGCAGTATTTT. Translated: CASGRVLTDTQYF.

J is TRBJ2-2 and V is TRBV2, with unresolved D. CDR1 is SNHLY and CDR2 is FYNNEI in the germline V gene. The CDR3 loop spans 13 amino acids. Trimming stripped 3 bases from V and 4 bases from J, with 6 bases between. The CDR3 spells CASSDQLTGELFF. DNA for the CDR3: TGTGCCAGCAGTGATCAGCTCACCGGGGAGCTGTTTTTT.

CDR3 protein: CASSRRPTVNTGELFF. CDR3 sequence (DNA): TGCGCCAGCAGCCGTCGTCCGACCGTGAACACCGGGGAGCTGTTTTTT. The chain employs TRBV4-1 and TRBJ2-2, with D unclear. The CDR3 is 16 residues long. V was trimmed by 4 bases and J by 1 base, leaving 13 bases between them. CDR1 and CDR2 from the germline V gene are MGHRA and YSYEKL.

The chain recombines TRBV21-1 with TRBJ2-7. TRBV21-1 corresponds to a pseudogene. The CDR3 contains 12 residues. CDR3 residues: CASSKHADEQYF. CDR3 nucleotide sequence: TGTGCCAGCAGCAAACATGCGGACGAGCAGTACTTC.

This clonotype was observed at least ten times. DNA of the CDR3: TGCAGTGCTCCAGGGGATTCGAACACTGAAGCTTTCTTT. Translating it yields CSAPGDSNTEAFF. The V call is TRBV20-1, the J call TRBJ1-1; perhaps TRBD1 as D (6 bases). The CDR3 is 13 amino acids. Trimming took 5 bases from V and 1 from J, leaving 11 bases between them. The germline V gene encodes CDR1 DFQATT and CDR2 SNEGSKA (reference sequence).

The chain employs TRBV2 and TRBJ1-2, with D maybe TRBD1 (6 bases). Trimming shortened V by 5 bases and J by 3 bases, and 10 bases separated the two germline ends. Germline V gene data show CDR1 as SNHLY and CDR2 as FYNNEI. The CDR3 totals 13 residues. The CDR3 DNA follows: TGTGCCAGCAGTCCAGGGGTCGACTATGGCTACACCTTC. Protein sequence: CASSPGVDYGYTF.

The CDR3 DNA sequence: TGTGCCAGCAGCGCCAAACAGGGGGATACGCAGTATTTT. Protein: CASSAKQGDTQYF. The chain employs TRBV5-8 and TRBJ2-3; 7 positions match TRBD1. Germline CDR1 and CDR2: SGHTS and YDEGEE. V was pared by 4 bases and J by 6 bases, with 5 bases of the junction left unmatched. The CDR3 totals 13 residues.

The chain employs TRBV12-3 or TRBV12-4 and TRBJ2-1; D remains ambiguous. V was pared by 6 bases and J by 5 bases, with 17 bases between. The CDR3 is made up of 15 amino acids. The DNA of the CDR3 is TGTGCCAGCAGCCTGTTGTCTTTTTCAGACAATGAGCAGTTCTTC. Translated, it gives CASSLLSFSDNEQFF.

The sample holds many counts of this clonotype. The chain carries TRBV2 and TRBJ2-5; weak D call: TRBD1 (5 bases). Germline CDR1 reads SNHLY; CDR2 reads FYNNEI. Trimming left V 6 bases short and J 2 bases short, with 13 bases between. The CDR3 has 14 amino acids. This CDR3 is CASRGLGGQETQYF. The DNA for the CDR3 is TGTGCCAGCAGGGGGCTTGGTGGGCAAGAGACCCAGTACTTC.

At least ten counts were recorded for this clonotype. The V gene is TRBV9, the J gene TRBJ2-7; tentatively, D is TRBD2 (5 bases). Trimming stripped 2 bases from V and 0 bases from J, with 9 bases between. Germline V CDR1 and CDR2: SGDLS, YYNGEE. The CDR3 is 14 amino acids. CDR3 DNA: TGTGCCAGCAGCGTCGGGGAAAGCTCCTACGAGCAGTACTTC. It is translated as CASSVGESSYEQYF.

This clonotype has at least ten counts. The chain recombines TRBV10-3 with TRBJ2-7, with D possibly TRBD1 on 6 matching bases. The length of the CDR3 is 13 residues. V lost 5 bases to trimming and J lost 2 bases, with 10 bases between them. CDR1 and CDR2 (germline): ENHRY, SYGVKD. The CDR3: CAISTGSPYEQYF. As DNA, the CDR3 is TGTGCCATCAGTACAGGGTCCCCCTACGAGCAGTACTTC.